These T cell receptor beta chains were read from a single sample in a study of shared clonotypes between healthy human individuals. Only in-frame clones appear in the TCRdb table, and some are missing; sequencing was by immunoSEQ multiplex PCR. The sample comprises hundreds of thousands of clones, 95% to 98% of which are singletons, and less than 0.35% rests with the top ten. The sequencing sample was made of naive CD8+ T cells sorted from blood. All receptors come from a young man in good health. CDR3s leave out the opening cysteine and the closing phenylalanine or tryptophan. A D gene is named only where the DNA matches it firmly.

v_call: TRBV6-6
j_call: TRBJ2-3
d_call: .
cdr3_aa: ASHTDTQY

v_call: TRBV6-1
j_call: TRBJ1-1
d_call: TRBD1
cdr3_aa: ASSETRQGEAF

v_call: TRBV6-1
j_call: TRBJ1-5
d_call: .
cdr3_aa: ASRETGQRGNQPQH

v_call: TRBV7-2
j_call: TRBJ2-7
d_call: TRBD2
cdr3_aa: ASSLGGGRAGEQY

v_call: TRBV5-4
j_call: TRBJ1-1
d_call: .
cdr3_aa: ASSPPMGSNTEAF

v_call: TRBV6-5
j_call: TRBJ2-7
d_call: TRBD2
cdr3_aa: ASNPGSGTLREQY

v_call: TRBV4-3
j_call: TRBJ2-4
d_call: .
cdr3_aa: ASSQDRTRAKNIQY

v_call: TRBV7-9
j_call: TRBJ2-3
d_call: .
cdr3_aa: ASSFSTASSAFSTDTQY

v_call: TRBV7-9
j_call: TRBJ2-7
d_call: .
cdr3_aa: ASRGRDYEQY

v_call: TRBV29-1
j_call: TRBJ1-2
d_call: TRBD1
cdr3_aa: SVEDPRTGVLSYYGYT

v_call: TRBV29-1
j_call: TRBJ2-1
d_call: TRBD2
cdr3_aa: SVAPSGTYNEQF

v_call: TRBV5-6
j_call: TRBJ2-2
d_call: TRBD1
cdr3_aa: ASSWGMIRGQNTGELF

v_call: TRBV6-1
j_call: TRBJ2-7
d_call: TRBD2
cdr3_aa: ASSEWTSGNYEQY

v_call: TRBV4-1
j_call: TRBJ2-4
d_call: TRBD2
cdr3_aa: ASSLLEREGIIQY

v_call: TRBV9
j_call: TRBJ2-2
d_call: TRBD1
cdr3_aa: ASSPKGPGQVNTGELF

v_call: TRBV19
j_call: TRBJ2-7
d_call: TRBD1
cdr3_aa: ATSPGTGTEQY

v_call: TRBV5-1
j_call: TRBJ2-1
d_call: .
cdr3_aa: ASSLARVEQF

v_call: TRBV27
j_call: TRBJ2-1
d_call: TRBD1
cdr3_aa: ASNLQGATYNEQF

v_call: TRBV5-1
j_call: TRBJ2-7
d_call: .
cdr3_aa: ASSLPAGSPYEQY

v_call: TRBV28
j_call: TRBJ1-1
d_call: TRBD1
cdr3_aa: AGRTGANTEAF

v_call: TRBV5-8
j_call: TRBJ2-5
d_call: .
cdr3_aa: ASSLGAGGEETQY

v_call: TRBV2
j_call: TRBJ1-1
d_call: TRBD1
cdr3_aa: ATRGTEAF

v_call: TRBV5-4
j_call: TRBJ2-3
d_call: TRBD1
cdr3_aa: ASSLENRGFSTDTQY

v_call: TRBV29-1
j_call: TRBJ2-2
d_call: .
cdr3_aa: SVVFGGNTGELF

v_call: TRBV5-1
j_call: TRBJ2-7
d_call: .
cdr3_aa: ASSLVSGAGDAQY

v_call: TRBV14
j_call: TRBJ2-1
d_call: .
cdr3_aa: ASSLWEMTNNEQF

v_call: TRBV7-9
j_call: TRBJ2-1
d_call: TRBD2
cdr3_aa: ASSQLAGTAYNEQF

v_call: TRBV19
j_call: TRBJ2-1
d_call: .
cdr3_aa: ASSIPGPRQF